This is a list of T cell receptor beta chains from one sample in a study of shared clonotypes between healthy human individuals. Assay used: immunoSEQ multiplex PCR; TCRdb lists only in-frame clones, some missing. The data show about 300,000 clones, roughly 70% seen once. Sequencing was done on a sample of memory CD4+ T cells sorted from blood. These receptors came from a man aged 25 to 40 in good health. CDR3s include the opening cysteine and the closing phenylalanine or tryptophan. The D gene is left open where the match is weak. The size entry is marked missing in some rows and otherwise reads once, few, many or a size class.

cdr3_aa	v_call	clone_size	d_call	j_call
CASSLAGPGSYEQYF	TRBV5-6	few	.	TRBJ2-7
CASGLVIGSTDTQYF	TRBV12-5	.	.	TRBJ2-3
CASRDKNQPQHF	TRBV28	.	.	TRBJ1-5
CASSLKSTDTQYF	TRBV28	many	.	TRBJ2-3
CASSSRRITGELFF	TRBV18	.	.	TRBJ2-2
CASRDRAWGETQYF	TRBV5-1	once	TRBD1	TRBJ2-5
CASSPHSGRPSYNEQFF	TRBV19	.	TRBD2	TRBJ2-1
CASSEEGALATNEKLFF	TRBV2	.	.	TRBJ1-4
CASSVDPPSSYNEQFF	TRBV9	.	.	TRBJ2-1
CASSHSYEQYF	TRBV7-2	.	.	TRBJ2-7
CASSEVGRSSGELFF	TRBV6-1	.	TRBD2	TRBJ2-2
CASSARDRGGYTF	TRBV5-1	few	TRBD1	TRBJ1-2
CASSDLTGATEAFF	TRBV18	.	TRBD1	TRBJ1-1
CASSFLQGAVAEAFF	TRBV5-6	few	TRBD1	TRBJ1-1
CASSRMTGFTDTQYF	TRBV13	.	TRBD1	TRBJ2-3
CASSKVEAGKAHEQYF	TRBV21-1	.	.	TRBJ2-7
CASSPYAGNYGYTF	TRBV18	.	.	TRBJ1-2
CSVGGWQGSRETQYF	TRBV29-1	.	.	TRBJ2-5
CASDPGGTYNEQFF	TRBV6-1	few	.	TRBJ2-1
CASSLPRTDSYEQYF	TRBV5-1	.	.	TRBJ2-7
CATGRGGSGTDTQYF	TRBV2	.	TRBD2	TRBJ2-3
CSATREQYF	TRBV20-1	.	.	TRBJ2-7
CASTDTQYF	TRBV28	.	.	TRBJ2-3
CASSLEGQGSNEKLFF	TRBV5-8	.	TRBD1	TRBJ1-4
CASSPGLAPASTDTQYF	TRBV5-4	many	TRBD2	TRBJ2-3
CAWTSWGGSKDEQFF	TRBV30	.	TRBD2	TRBJ2-1
CASRQQETQYF	TRBV27	few	.	TRBJ2-5
CASSSSGQGPYEQYF	TRBV19	.	TRBD1	TRBJ2-7
CASSRDSSSYEQYF	TRBV27	once	.	TRBJ2-7
CASSHRDNDNEQFF	TRBV2	.	.	TRBJ2-1
CASSSMGQPQHF	TRBV28	.	.	TRBJ1-5
CASSRGVLGNEQFF	TRBV6-6	.	.	TRBJ2-1
CARPWDRGSEQYF	TRBV27	.	TRBD1	TRBJ2-7
CASSQGVFSLNEQFF	TRBV14	.	.	TRBJ2-1
CAISGGGSNQPQHF	TRBV10-3	.	.	TRBJ1-5
CASSFSTDTQYF	TRBV5-1	few	.	TRBJ2-3
CASSQVAPWGGGSGNTIYF	TRBV4-3	few	.	TRBJ1-3
CASSLAGWATEAFF	TRBV5-1	few	.	TRBJ1-1
CATGSDRTTYEQYF	TRBV28	.	.	TRBJ2-7
CARRDRKTYEQYF	TRBV19	.	TRBD1	TRBJ2-7
CASSLRGGGETGELFF	TRBV5-1	.	TRBD2	TRBJ2-2
CASSLEAGARQGYTF	TRBV5-4	.	.	TRBJ1-2
CASSLGASGRTGELFF	TRBV5-1	.	TRBD2	TRBJ2-2
CASSLSDGSTDTQYF	TRBV11-2	once	.	TRBJ2-3
CASVAGEGTGELFF	TRBV6-5	.	TRBD2	TRBJ2-2
CASSQPATGGETQYF	TRBV4-1	once	TRBD2	TRBJ2-5
CASSQLADYNEQFF	TRBV14	.	TRBD2	TRBJ2-1
CSVEPGTGLYNEQFF	TRBV29-1	.	TRBD1	TRBJ2-1
CASNHARTGLNTEAFF	TRBV6-6	.	TRBD1	TRBJ1-1
CASSYALQGTGYGYTF	TRBV6-5	few	TRBD1	TRBJ1-2
CASSLIRTGAVNTDTQYF	TRBV11-2	.	.	TRBJ2-3
CASSQEGGLAAKNIQYF	TRBV4-1	.	.	TRBJ2-4
CASSLQGSLAPFSTDTQYF	TRBV7-9	.	.	TRBJ2-3
CASRPLVGETQYF	TRBV27	.	.	TRBJ2-5